The clone carrying this T cell receptor (beta chain) was observed a few times. These data belong to a study of blood T cells in healthy people across ages. Unmatched junction bases numbered 7, after V lost 1 base and J lost 6 bases. This CDR3 comprises 15 residues. Germline lookup yields CDR1 LGHDT and CDR2 YNNKEL (reference sequence). A second roughly 6 to 12 cycle PCR used barcoded and J-beta primers. Using its own MiXCR run on the 5' RACE reads, TCRdb lists one record per CDR3 protein. Of about 640,000 distinct CDR3 sequences listed, roughly 58% are singletons. V is TRBV3-1 and J is TRBJ2-7; 9 bases line up with TRBD1. This receptor was taken from a man in his 60s in good health. The sequencing sample was made of blood. For the CDR3, the DNA is TGTGCCAGCAGCCAAGGGACCGGGACAGGGTCCGAGCAGTACTTC. This codes for CASSQGTGTGSEQYF.